A selection of T cell receptor beta chains follows, all from one sample in a study of control samples from healthy donors and cancer patients. The method was immunoSEQ multiplex PCR; TCRdb's version includes in-frame clones alone and lacks a portion of them. The data contain fewer than 200,000 clones, 90% of them seen just once; the ten biggest clones take up approximately 1.4%. Sequences were obtained from blood. The receptor set was obtained from a woman aged 45-59 years in good health. CDR3s include the opening cysteine and the closing phenylalanine or tryptophan. A D gene is named only where the DNA matches it firmly. Some rows have no size entry. The others give once, few or many, or a class for an expanded clone.

>TRBV28|-|TRBJ1-5|-
CASSLNQPQHF
TGTGCCAGCAGTTTAAATCAGCCCCAGCATTTT
>TRBV28|TRBD1|TRBJ1-1|-
CASSLSARQGAFF
TGTGCCAGCAGTTTATCTGCTCGACAGGGAGCTTTCTTT
>TRBV4-1|-|TRBJ1-2|-
CASSQEGAGPVSYGYTF
TGCGCCAGCAGCCAAGAAGGGGCAGGGCCCGTCAGCTATGGCTACACCTTC
>TRBV6-5|TRBD2|TRBJ2-3|-
CASRLAGGTDTQYF
TGTGCCAGCAGACTAGCGGGGGGCACAGATACGCAGTATTTT
>TRBV7-2|TRBD2|TRBJ2-5|-
CASSIRSGGAETQYF
TGTGCCAGCAGCATCCGTAGCGGGGGGGCGGAGACCCAGTACTTC
>TRBV5-1|-|TRBJ2-1|-
CASSRDLDPYNEQFF
TGCGCCAGCAGCCGGGACTTGGATCCTTACAATGAGCAGTTCTTC
>TRBV7-9|-|TRBJ2-3|-
CASRPGAAGVTSTDTQYF
TGTGCCAGCCGTCCCGGAGCCGCAGGGGTCACTAGCACAGATACGCAGTATTTT
>TRBV9|-|TRBJ1-3|once
CASSVASAGNTIYF
TGTGCCAGCAGCGTAGCTTCAGCTGGAAACACCATATATTTT
>TRBV30|-|TRBJ1-4|-
CAWSSAYTLNEKLFF
TGTGCCTGGAGTTCAGCGTATACCCTTAATGAAAAACTGTTTTTT
>TRBV28|-|TRBJ1-6|once
CASRSSLQGHSPLHF
TGTGCCAGCAGATCATCCTTACAAGGGCATTCACCCCTCCACTTT
>TRBV7-9|-|TRBJ1-1|-
CASSRLPDTEAFF
TGTGCCAGCAGCCGACTACCAGACACTGAAGCTTTCTTT
>TRBV6-2/TRBV6-3|TRBD1|TRBJ1-1|-
CASSQQGFAEAFF
TGTGCCAGCAGCCAACAGGGGTTCGCTGAAGCTTTCTTT
>TRBV27|-|TRBJ1-1|-
CASRWGGTMNTEAFF
TGTGCCAGCAGGTGGGGGGGAACCATGAACACTGAAGCTTTCTTT
>TRBV19|-|TRBJ1-2|-
CASRDAARDYGYTF
TGTGCCAGTAGGGACGCGGCAAGGGATTATGGCTACACCTTC
>TRBV11-2|-|TRBJ1-1|-
CASSLEWGNTEAFF
TGTGCCAGCAGCTTAGAGTGGGGGAACACTGAAGCTTTCTTT
>TRBV18|-|TRBJ2-7|-
CASSPPNSLYEQYF
TGTGCCAGCTCACCACCTAACAGCCTCTACGAGCAGTACTTC
>TRBV15|TRBD2|TRBJ2-7|-
CATSEGLVSYEQYF
TGTGCCACCAGCGAGGGACTAGTCTCCTACGAGCAGTACTTC
>TRBV18|TRBD2|TRBJ2-2|-
CASSPPPSGSPLTGELFF
TGTGCCAGCTCACCACCGCCTAGCGGGAGCCCGCTCACCGGGGAGCTGTTTTTT
>TRBV3-1/TRBV3-2|-|TRBJ2-5|-
CASSQEGWAGTETQYF
TGTGCCAGCAGCCAAGAAGGTTGGGCAGGGACAGAGACCCAGTACTTC
>TRBV6-4|-|TRBJ2-7|-
CASSECQAAYEQYF
TGTGCCAGCAGTGAATGTCAGGCCGCCTACGAGCAGTACTTC
>TRBV27|-|TRBJ1-2|few
CASSHHRDYGYTF
TGTGCCAGCAGTCACCACAGGGACTATGGCTACACCTTC
>TRBV4-3|-|TRBJ2-6|-
CASSQDGDNSGANVLTF
TGCGCCAGCAGCCAAGATGGGGACAACTCTGGGGCCAACGTCCTGACTTTC
>TRBV2|-|TRBJ2-7|-
CASSGNPGTANEQYF
TGTGCCAGCAGTGGGAATCCTGGGACCGCCAACGAGCAGTACTTC
>TRBV18|-|TRBJ1-1|-
CASSLRSNTEAFF
TGTGCCAGCTCACTCCGGTCGAACACTGAAGCTTTCTTT
>TRBV4-3|-|TRBJ1-2|few
CASSQDPPPANYGYTF
TGCGCCAGCAGCCAAGATCCTCCCCCGGCTAACTATGGCTACACCTTC
>TRBV19|-|TRBJ2-7|-
CASSRGFRDEQYF
TGTGCCAGTAGTAGGGGGTTCAGAGACGAGCAGTACTTC
>TRBV7-2|-|TRBJ2-5|-
CASSLDPQTRTQYF
TGTGCCAGCAGCTTAGACCCCCAGACCCGGACCCAGTACTTC
>TRBV24-1|-|TRBJ2-3|-
CATSDLYGPIRDDTQYF
TGTGCCACCAGTGATTTGTACGGTCCCATCAGGGACGATACGCAGTATTTT
>TRBV10-3|-|TRBJ1-5|-
CAIKGTGSNQPQHF
TGTGCCATCAAGGGGACGGGAAGCAATCAGCCCCAGCATTTT
>TRBV20-1|-|TRBJ2-1|-
CSASRAPHNEQFF
TGCAGTGCTAGTAGGGCCCCCCACAATGAGCAGTTCTTC
>TRBV2|-|TRBJ1-2|-
CASSGLRGGDGYTF
TGTGCCAGCAGTGGGTTGAGGGGGGGAGATGGCTACACCTTC
>TRBV7-2|-|TRBJ1-3|once
CASSLRAGITAGNTIYF
TGTGCCAGCAGCTTACGGGCCGGGATTACGGCTGGAAACACCATATATTTT
>TRBV15|TRBD1|TRBJ2-1|-
CATSKGQGGNEQFF
TGTGCCACCAGCAAGGGACAGGGAGGAAATGAGCAGTTCTTC
>TRBV27|TRBD1|TRBJ1-6|-
CASSLSPGQGSYNSPLHF
TGTGCCAGCAGTTTATCCCCGGGACAGGGGTCCTATAATTCACCCCTCCACTTT
>TRBV2|TRBD1|TRBJ1-2|-
CASRRGDRGGNGYTF
TGTGCCAGCAGGAGGGGAGACAGGGGAGGTAACGGCTACACCTTC
>TRBV7-3|-|TRBJ2-2|-
CASSLLTGPYGGLGGELFF
TGTGCCAGCAGCTTACTGACAGGCCCCTACGGGGGCTTGGGCGGGGAGCTGTTTTTT
>TRBV9|-|TRBJ2-3|-
CASSVVGDGDTQYF
TGTGCCAGCAGCGTAGTCGGGGACGGAGATACGCAGTATTTT
>TRBV27|-|TRBJ1-4|-
CASSWQRGVGEKLFF
TGTGCCAGCAGTTGGCAAAGAGGGGTCGGTGAAAAACTGTTTTTT
>TRBV9|-|TRBJ1-1|few
CASSVAGETEAFF
TGTGCCAGCAGCGTAGCTGGGGAAACTGAAGCTTTCTTT
>TRBV29-1|-|TRBJ2-3|-
CSVRHGYGDTQYF
TGCAGCGTTCGACACGGGTATGGAGATACGCAGTATTTT
>TRBV11-2|-|TRBJ1-2|-
CASSLAGPYGYTF
TGTGCCAGCAGCTTAGCAGGGCCCTATGGCTACACCTTC
>TRBV28|-|TRBJ1-2|-
CASSFSVTGNYGYTF
TGTGCCAGCAGTTTTTCCGTGACAGGCAACTATGGCTACACCTTC
>TRBV9|-|TRBJ1-5|-
CASSSLSGSNQPQHF
TGTGCCAGCAGCTCCCTCTCGGGGAGCAATCAGCCCCAGCATTTT
>TRBV7-2|-|TRBJ1-5|-
CASSLVWGSNQPQHF
TGTGCCAGCAGCTTAGTTTGGGGGAGCAATCAGCCCCAGCATTTT
>TRBV19|-|TRBJ1-5|-
CASSTGHRGGNQPQHF
TGTGCCAGTAGTACGGGACACAGAGGAGGCAATCAGCCCCAGCATTTT
>TRBV11-2|-|TRBJ2-7|-
CASSLLGGNQYEQYF
TGTGCCAGCAGCTTATTAGGGGGGAATCAATACGAGCAGTACTTC
>TRBV5-1|-|TRBJ1-1|-
CASSRTSGFSGDTEAFF
TGCGCCAGCAGCCGGACCTCCGGGTTTTCCGGGGACACTGAAGCTTTCTTT
>TRBV6-5|TRBD1|TRBJ1-2|-
CASSYPGTASGGYTF
TGTGCCAGCAGTTACCCGGGGACAGCAAGTGGGGGCTACACCTTC
>TRBV18|-|TRBJ1-1|-
CASSPWTENTEAFF
TGTGCCAGCTCACCGTGGACAGAGAACACTGAAGCTTTCTTT
>TRBV5-1|TRBD2|TRBJ2-1|-
CASSSRGSGAGNEQFF
TGCGCCAGCAGCTCACGGGGGAGCGGGGCAGGGAATGAGCAGTTCTTC
>TRBV3-1/TRBV3-2|-|TRBJ2-1|-
CASSQGTGTNEQFF
TGTGCCAGCAGCCAAGGGACCGGAACCAATGAGCAGTTCTTC
>TRBV9|-|TRBJ2-1|-
CASSVAGGGGHEQFF
TGTGCCAGCAGCGTGGCAGGGGGAGGGGGCCATGAGCAGTTCTTC
>TRBV6-2/TRBV6-3|TRBD1|TRBJ1-1|-
CASSLQGPNTEAFF
TGTGCCAGCAGTTTACAGGGGCCGAACACTGAAGCTTTCTTT
>TRBV19|-|TRBJ1-4|once
CASSYTNEKLFF
TGTGCCAGTAGTTATACTAATGAAAAACTGTTTTTT
>TRBV28|-|TRBJ1-6|-
CASSLQVHYNSPLHF
TGTGCCAGCAGTTTGCAAGTTCACTATAATTCACCCCTCCACTTT
>TRBV24-1|-|TRBJ1-5|few
CATSDLRRGDANQPQHF
TGTGCCACCAGTGATTTGCGCAGGGGCGATGCCAATCAGCCCCAGCATTTT
>TRBV21-1|-|TRBJ1-6|-
CASSKEGARGRGSYNSPLHF
TGTGCCAGCAGCAAAGAGGGGGCCAGGGGGCGGGGGTCCTATAATTCACCCCTCCACTTT